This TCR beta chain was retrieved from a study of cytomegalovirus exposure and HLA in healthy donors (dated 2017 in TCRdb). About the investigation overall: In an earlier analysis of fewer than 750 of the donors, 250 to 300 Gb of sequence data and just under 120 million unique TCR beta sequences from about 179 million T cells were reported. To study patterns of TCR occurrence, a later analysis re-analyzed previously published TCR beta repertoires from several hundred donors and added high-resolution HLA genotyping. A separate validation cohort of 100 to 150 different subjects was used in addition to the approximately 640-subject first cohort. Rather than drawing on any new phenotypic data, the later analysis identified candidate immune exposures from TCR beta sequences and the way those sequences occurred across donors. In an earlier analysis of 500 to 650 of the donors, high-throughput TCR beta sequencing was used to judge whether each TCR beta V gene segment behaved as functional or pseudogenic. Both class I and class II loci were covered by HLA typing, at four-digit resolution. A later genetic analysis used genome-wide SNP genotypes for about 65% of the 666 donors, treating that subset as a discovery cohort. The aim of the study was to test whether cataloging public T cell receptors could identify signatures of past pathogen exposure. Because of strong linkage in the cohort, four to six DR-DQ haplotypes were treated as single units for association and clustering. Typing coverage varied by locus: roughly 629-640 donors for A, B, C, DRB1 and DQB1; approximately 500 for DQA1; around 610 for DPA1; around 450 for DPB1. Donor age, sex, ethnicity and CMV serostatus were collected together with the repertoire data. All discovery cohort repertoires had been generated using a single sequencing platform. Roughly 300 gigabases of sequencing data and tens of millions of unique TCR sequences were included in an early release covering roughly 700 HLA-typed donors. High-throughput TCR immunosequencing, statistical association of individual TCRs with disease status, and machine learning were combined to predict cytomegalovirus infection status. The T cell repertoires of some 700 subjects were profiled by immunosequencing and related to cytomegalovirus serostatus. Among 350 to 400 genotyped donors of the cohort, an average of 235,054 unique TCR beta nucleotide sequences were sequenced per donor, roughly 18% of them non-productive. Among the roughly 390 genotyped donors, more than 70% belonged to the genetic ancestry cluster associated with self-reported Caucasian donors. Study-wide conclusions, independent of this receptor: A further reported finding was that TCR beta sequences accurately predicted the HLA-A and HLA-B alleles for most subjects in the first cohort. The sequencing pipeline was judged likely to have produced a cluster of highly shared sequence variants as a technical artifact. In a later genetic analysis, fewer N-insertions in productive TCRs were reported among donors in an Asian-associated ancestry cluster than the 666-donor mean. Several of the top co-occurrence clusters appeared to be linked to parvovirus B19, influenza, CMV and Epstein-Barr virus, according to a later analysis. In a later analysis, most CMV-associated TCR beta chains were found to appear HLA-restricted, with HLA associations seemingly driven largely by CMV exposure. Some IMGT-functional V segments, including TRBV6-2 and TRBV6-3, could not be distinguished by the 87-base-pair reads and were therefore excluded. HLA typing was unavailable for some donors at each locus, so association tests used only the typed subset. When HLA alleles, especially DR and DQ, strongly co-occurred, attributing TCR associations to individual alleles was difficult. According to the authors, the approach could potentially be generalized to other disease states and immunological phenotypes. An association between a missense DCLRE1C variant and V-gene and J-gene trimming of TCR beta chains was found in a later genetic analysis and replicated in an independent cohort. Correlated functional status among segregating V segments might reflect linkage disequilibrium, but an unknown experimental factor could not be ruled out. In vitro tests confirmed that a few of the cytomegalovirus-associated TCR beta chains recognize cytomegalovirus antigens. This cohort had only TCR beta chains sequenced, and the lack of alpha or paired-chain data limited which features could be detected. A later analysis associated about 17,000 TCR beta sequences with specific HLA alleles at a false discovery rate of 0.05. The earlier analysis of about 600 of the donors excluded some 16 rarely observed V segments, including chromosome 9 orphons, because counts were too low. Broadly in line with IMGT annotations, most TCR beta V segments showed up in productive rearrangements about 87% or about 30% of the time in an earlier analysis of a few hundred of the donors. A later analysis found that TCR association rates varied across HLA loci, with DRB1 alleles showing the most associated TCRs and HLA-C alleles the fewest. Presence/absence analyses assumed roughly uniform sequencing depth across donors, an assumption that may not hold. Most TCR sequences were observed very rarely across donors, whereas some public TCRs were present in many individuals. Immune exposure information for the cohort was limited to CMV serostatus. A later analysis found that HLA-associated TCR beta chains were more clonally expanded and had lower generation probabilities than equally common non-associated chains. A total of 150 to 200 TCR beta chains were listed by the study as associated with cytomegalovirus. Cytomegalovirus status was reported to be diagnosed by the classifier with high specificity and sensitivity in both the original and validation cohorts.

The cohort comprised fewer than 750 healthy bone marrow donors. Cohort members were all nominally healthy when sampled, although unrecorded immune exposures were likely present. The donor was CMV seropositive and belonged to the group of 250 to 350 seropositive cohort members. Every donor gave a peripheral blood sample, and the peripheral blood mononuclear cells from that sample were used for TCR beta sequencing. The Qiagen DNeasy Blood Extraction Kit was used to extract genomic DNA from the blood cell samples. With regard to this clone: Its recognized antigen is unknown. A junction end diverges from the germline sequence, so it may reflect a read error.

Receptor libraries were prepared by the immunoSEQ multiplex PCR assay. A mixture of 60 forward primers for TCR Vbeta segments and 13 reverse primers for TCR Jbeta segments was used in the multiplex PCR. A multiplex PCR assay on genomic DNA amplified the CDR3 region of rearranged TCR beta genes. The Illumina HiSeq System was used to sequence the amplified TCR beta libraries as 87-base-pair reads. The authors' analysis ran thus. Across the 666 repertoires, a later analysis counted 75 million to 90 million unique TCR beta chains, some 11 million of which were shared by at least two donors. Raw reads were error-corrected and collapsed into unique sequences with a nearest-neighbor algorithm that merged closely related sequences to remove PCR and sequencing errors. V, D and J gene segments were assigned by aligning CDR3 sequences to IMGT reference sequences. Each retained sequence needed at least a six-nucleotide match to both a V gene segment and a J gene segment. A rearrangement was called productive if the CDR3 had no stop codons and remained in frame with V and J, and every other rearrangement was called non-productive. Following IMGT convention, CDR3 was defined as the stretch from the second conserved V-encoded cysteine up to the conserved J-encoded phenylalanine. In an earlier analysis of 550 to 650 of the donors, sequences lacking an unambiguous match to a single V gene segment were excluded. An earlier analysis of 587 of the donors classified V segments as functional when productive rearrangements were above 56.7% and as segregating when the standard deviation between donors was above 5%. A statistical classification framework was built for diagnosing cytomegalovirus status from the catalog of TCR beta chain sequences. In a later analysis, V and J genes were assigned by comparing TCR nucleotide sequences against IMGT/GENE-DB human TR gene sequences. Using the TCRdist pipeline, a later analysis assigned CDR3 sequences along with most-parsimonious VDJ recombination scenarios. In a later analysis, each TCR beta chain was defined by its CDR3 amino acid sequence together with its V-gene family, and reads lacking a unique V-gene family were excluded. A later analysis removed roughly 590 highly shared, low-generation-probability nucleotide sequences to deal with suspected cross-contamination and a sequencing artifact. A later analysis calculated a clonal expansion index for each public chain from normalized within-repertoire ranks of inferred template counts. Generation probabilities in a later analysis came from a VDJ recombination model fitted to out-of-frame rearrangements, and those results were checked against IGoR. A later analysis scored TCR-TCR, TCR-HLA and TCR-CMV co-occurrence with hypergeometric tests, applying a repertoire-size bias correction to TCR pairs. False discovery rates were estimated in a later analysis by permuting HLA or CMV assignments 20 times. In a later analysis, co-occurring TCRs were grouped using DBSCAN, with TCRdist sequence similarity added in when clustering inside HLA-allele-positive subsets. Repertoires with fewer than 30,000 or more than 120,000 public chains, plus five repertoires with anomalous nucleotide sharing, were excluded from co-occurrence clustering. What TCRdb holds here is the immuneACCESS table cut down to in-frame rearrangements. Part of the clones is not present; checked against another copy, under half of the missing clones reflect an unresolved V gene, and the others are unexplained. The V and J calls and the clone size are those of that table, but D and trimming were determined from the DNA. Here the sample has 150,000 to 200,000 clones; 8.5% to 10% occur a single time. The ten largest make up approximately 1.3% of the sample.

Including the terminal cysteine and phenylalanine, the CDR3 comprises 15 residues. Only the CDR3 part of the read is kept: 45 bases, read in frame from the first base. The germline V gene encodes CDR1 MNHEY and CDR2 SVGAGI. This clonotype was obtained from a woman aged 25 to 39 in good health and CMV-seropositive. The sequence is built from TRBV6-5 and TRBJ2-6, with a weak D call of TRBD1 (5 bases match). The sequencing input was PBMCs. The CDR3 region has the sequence CASSYRGSGANVPTF. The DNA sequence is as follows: TGTGCCAGCAGTTATAGGGGTTCTGGGGCCAACGTCCCGACTTTC.